This entry is about one T cell receptor (beta chain). This sample is part of a study of technical replicates of blood from a few donors. The germline gives CDR1 MNHNS, CDR2 SASEGT. This CDR3 has 13 residues. V was clipped by 7 bases and J by 3 bases; unmatched bases: 5. TCRdb's table, derived via immunoSEQ multiplex PCR, lists solely in-frame clones and lacks some. The sample lists around 76,000 clones, 95% to 98% occurring once. V and J are TRBV6-1 and TRBJ2-7, with TRBD1 identical over 8 bases. This TCR was recovered from a human donor in good health. Sequencing used T cells isolated from PBMCs. The CDR3 DNA sequence: TGTGCCAGCAAGTGGACAGGGCTCTACGAGCAGTACTTC. Its protein product is CASKWTGLYEQYF.